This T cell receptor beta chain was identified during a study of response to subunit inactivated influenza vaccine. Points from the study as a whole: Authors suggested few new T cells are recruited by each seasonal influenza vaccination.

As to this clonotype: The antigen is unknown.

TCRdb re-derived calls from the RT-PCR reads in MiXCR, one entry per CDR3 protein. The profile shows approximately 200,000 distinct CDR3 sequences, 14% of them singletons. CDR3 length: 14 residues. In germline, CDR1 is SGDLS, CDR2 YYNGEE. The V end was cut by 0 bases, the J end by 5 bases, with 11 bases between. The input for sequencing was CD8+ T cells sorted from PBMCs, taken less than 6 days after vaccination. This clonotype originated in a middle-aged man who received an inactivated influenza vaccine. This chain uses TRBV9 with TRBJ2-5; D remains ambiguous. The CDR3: CASSVADAYETQYF. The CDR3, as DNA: TGTGCCAGCAGCGTAGCTGACGCATACGAGACCCAGTACTTC.